The entry below gives a single T cell receptor (beta chain) sequence along with its context. These data are taken from a study of blood T cell repertoires in COVID-19. Study overall: From the United States, Italy and Spain came samples of acute and convalescent COVID-19. In each case, the material was cDNA or gDNA derived from T cells, B-cell-depleted T cells, or PBMCs.

Per the authors' pipeline: Estimated nucleated cell counts came from reference gene primer amplification. Profiled with immunoSEQ multiplex PCR; TCRdb holds only in-frame clones, not every one. That table gives V, J and clone size, and the DNA gave D and trimming. In the table there are a few hundred thousand clones, roughly nine tenths of which are singletons. V was clipped by 2 bases and J by 8 bases, with 9 bases between them. In germline, CDR1 is LGHDT, CDR2 YNNKEL (reference sequence). This CDR3 is built from 13 residues. The material sequenced was peripheral blood. The receptor comes from a woman in her sixties with COVID-19, enrolled during active disease. The J gene is TRBJ1-4, the V gene TRBV3-1 (or the pseudogene TRBV3-2); tentative D call: TRBD1 (5 bases). The CDR3 protein is CASSQRGNEKLFF. CDR3 coding DNA: TGTGCCAGCAGCCAAAGGGGTAACGAAAAACTGTTTTTT.